The subject of this entry is one T cell receptor beta chain. Described treatment: randomized to nivolumab then ipilimumab (arm A) or the reverse (arm B). The CDR3 is 14 amino acids. Germline V lookup: CDR1 MNHEY, CDR2 SMNVEV (reference sequence). The repertoire was sequenced with immunoSEQ multiplex PCR; TCRdb's copy has only in-frame clones and lacks some. Of 40,000 or so clones listed, about 83% are singletons. The sample originates from a study of sequential checkpoint blockade in melanoma. In the study overall: Randomization was 1:1 between first-line nivolumab→ipilimumab and ipilimumab→nivolumab.

The clonotype was recovered from a human donor with melanoma. This chain joins TRBV27 and TRBJ2-5; 9 positions match TRBD2. The tail of the sequence fits TRBJ2-7 better, so the J call may be wrong. The material was CD8+ T cells sorted from blood (inferred from file names), obtained from a patient given nivolumab and ipilimumab in sequence. The CDR3 coding sequence is TGTGCCAGCAGTCCGAGTAGCGGGAGCTACGAGCAGTACTTC. Its translation is CASSPSSGSYEQYF.